This record concerns one T cell receptor beta chain sequence. The library gave individual cDNA molecules unique molecular identifiers. Original processing methods: From around 25,000 to 690,000 TCRs were found per sample, with a median of about 100,000. TCRdb ran MiXCR on the RACE reads and lists one entry per CDR3 protein. The V and J calls and clone size come from TCRdb's table, not from the authors' own analysis. The repertoire includes 350,000 or so distinct CDR3 sequences, approximately 6.9% of them detected once, and approximately 8% sits in the top ten. This entry belongs to a study of human T cells and chemical hapten exposure. Sample time point: patch test 1, 2 weeks after DPC sensitization. Described treatment: therapeutic diphenylcyclopropenone sensitization with weekly scalp DPC. The CDR3 has 15 amino acids. Between the trimmed V and J ends, which lost 4 bases and 1 base, there was a span of 12 bases. From germline, CDR1 is MNHNS and CDR2 SASEGT.

The TCR originated in a woman between 18 and 29 years old with alopecia areata. Some clones in this sample may be carry-over from other donors' samples. This sample comprised whole blood, obtained in connection with sensitization to the hapten diphenylcyclopropenone (DPC). The genes are TRBV6-1 and TRBJ2-3; D is undetermined. DNA for the CDR3: TGTGCCAGCAGTGCAGTGGCTGGTCGCACAGATACGCAGTATTTT. This gives the protein CASSAVAGRTDTQYF.